The count of the clone carrying this T cell receptor beta chain is one. The repertoire was sequenced with immunoSEQ multiplex PCR; TCRdb's copy has only in-frame clones and lacks some. The sample includes approximately 100,000 clones, 75% to 85% of them seen just once. This record belongs to a study of blood T cell repertoires in COVID-19. The J segment lost 5 bases and the V segment lost 6 bases, leaving 7 bases of the junction unmatched. CDR1 MDHEN and CDR2 SYDVKM come from the germline V gene. This CDR3 is 15 amino acids long. The source of this sequence is a human donor in a cohort sampled during active COVID-19. Material for sequencing was peripheral blood. The J gene is TRBJ1-6, the V gene TRBV28, with 7 bases aligning to TRBD1. CDR3 region: CASRPGQANNSPLHF. The CDR3 DNA reads TGTGCCAGCAGGCCTGGACAGGCTAATAATTCACCCCTCCACTTT.